This is a list of T cell receptor beta chains from one sample in a study of cytomegalovirus exposure and HLA in healthy donors. Sequencing used immunoSEQ multiplex PCR; TCRdb keeps in-frame clones, though not all of them. Here the sample spans roughly 130,000 clones, almost 85% being singletons. Sequences were obtained from PBMCs. These receptors came from a woman between 25 and 40 years old in good health and CMV-seronegative. Each CDR3 is given with its conserved first and last residue. A D gene is named only where the DNA matches it firmly. A row's size may be missing; if present it is once, few, many or a size class.

>-|-|TRBV7-2|TRBJ1-6
CASSLDREYSPLHF
TGTGCCAGCAGCTTAGACAGGGAATATTCACCCCTCCACTTT
>-|-|TRBV18|TRBJ2-2
CASSIQGPSNTGELFF
TGTGCCAGCTCAATCCAGGGGCCCTCGAACACCGGGGAGCTGTTTTTT
>-|-|TRBV6-1|TRBJ2-7
CASSALGTSTYEQYF
TGTGCCAGCAGTGCCTTAGGGACATCTACCTACGAGCAGTACTTC
>-|TRBD1|TRBV11-2|TRBJ2-7
CASSARPGQGGGEQYF
TGTGCCAGCAGCGCCCGACCGGGACAGGGAGGCGGCGAGCAGTACTTC
>-|-|TRBV15|TRBJ2-2
CATSREGAGELFF
TGTGCCACCAGCAGAGAAGGGGCCGGGGAGCTGTTTTTT
>-|-|TRBV5-1|TRBJ1-2
CASSLAYRFYGYTF
TGCGCCAGCAGCTTGGCCTACAGATTCTATGGCTACACCTTC
>-|-|TRBV7-9|TRBJ2-3
CASSLGRGTRTDTQYF
TGTGCCAGCAGCTTGGGGCGGGGGACAAGGACAGATACGCAGTATTTT
>once|TRBD1|TRBV27|TRBJ2-7
CASSSPAGGMGYEQYF
TGTGCCAGCAGTTCACCCGCAGGGGGAATGGGCTACGAGCAGTACTTC
>-|TRBD2|TRBV4-1|TRBJ2-5
CASSQVYAGGQETQYF
TGCGCCAGCAGCCAAGTCTACGCGGGGGGCCAAGAGACCCAGTACTTC
>-|TRBD2|TRBV6-5|TRBJ2-7
CASSYGTSGNYEQYF
TGTGCCAGCAGTTACGGGACTAGCGGGAACTACGAGCAGTACTTC
>-|-|TRBV2|TRBJ2-7
CASSEGGRAPYEQYF
TGTGCCAGCAGTGAAGGAGGCAGGGCCCCCTACGAGCAGTACTTC
>-|-|TRBV5-1|TRBJ2-5
CASSFVMGAETQYF
TGCGCCAGCAGCTTCGTGATGGGGGCGGAGACCCAGTACTTC
>-|-|TRBV4-2|TRBJ1-6
CASSQRQIDTSYNSPLHF
TGTGCCAGCAGCCAGCGACAGATCGATACCTCCTATAATTCACCCCTCCACTTT
>-|TRBD1|TRBV10-2|TRBJ1-2
CASNERPGQGIYGYTF
TGCGCCAGCAACGAGAGGCCGGGACAGGGGATCTATGGCTACACCTTC
>many|TRBD1|TRBV2|TRBJ1-4
CASSGQGAANEKLFF
TGTGCCAGCAGTGGACAGGGGGCAGCTAATGAAAAACTGTTTTTT
>-|TRBD1|TRBV9|TRBJ1-4
CASSLQGIREKLFF
TGTGCCAGCAGCCTACAGGGGATCAGGGAAAAACTGTTTTTT
>once|TRBD1|TRBV6-5|TRBJ2-2
CASRVGTGDTGELFF
TGTGCCAGCAGAGTCGGGACAGGGGACACCGGGGAGCTGTTTTTT
>-|-|TRBV7-2|TRBJ1-1
CASGAWSGLPEAFF
TGTGCCAGCGGCGCCTGGTCGGGTCTTCCTGAAGCTTTCTTT
>-|-|TRBV7-9|TRBJ2-5
CASSSSGGSETQYF
TGTGCCAGCAGCTCCTCCGGGGGTTCGGAGACCCAGTACTTC
>-|TRBD1|TRBV7-2|TRBJ2-5
CASSPGQPKETQYF
TGTGCCAGCAGCCCGGGACAGCCGAAAGAGACCCAGTACTTC
>-|TRBD1|TRBV4-1|TRBJ1-5
CASSQRAGQENQPQHF
TGCGCCAGCAGCCAAAGGGCTGGACAGGAGAATCAGCCCCAGCATTTT
>-|TRBD1|TRBV5-1|TRBJ1-6
CASSLGVKQGLRSPLHF
TGCGCCAGCAGCTTGGGGGTAAAACAGGGGCTACGTTCACCCCTCCACTTT
>-|-|TRBV30|TRBJ1-1
CAWSRVREAFF
TGTGCCTGGAGTCGTGTACGGGAAGCTTTCTTT
>-|-|TRBV28|TRBJ1-3
CASSPPRGGGNTIYF
TGTGCCAGCAGTCCCCCCCGCGGGGGCGGAAACACCATATATTTT
>-|TRBD2|TRBV27|TRBJ2-3
CASSLALAGVDTQYF
TGTGCCAGCAGTTTAGCCCTAGCGGGGGTGGATACGCAGTATTTT
>-|-|TRBV11-3|TRBJ2-1
CASSPHSRASFYEQFF
TGTGCCAGCAGCCCCCACTCTCGGGCTAGCTTCTATGAGCAGTTCTTC
>-|TRBD1|TRBV7-2|TRBJ1-5
CASSLEGQPNQPQHF
TGTGCCAGCAGCTTAGAGGGACAGCCCAATCAGCCCCAGCATTTT
>-|TRBD1|TRBV15|TRBJ2-7
CATSRPGTGVYEQYF
TGTGCCACCAGCAGGCCCGGGACAGGGGTCTACGAGCAGTACTTC
>-|TRBD2|TRBV27|TRBJ2-1
CASSRLAGEPWSSYNEQFF
TGTGCCAGCAGCCGACTAGCGGGGGAGCCTTGGAGCTCCTACAATGAGCAGTTCTTC
>-|TRBD2|TRBV4-2|TRBJ2-3
CASTTGTSNEDTQYF
TGTGCCAGTACCACCGGGACTAGCAATGAAGATACGCAGTATTTT
>once|-|TRBV29-1|TRBJ2-1
CSVEERPQGHEQFF
TGCAGCGTTGAAGAACGGCCACAGGGCCATGAGCAGTTCTTC
>-|-|TRBV7-2|TRBJ2-1
CASSLRAGSYNEQFF
TGTGCCAGCAGCTTAAGAGCGGGTTCCTACAATGAGCAGTTCTTC
>-|-|TRBV5-4|TRBJ1-2
CASSFPGRGIYGYTF
TGTGCCAGCAGCTTCCCAGGCAGGGGCATCTATGGCTACACCTTC